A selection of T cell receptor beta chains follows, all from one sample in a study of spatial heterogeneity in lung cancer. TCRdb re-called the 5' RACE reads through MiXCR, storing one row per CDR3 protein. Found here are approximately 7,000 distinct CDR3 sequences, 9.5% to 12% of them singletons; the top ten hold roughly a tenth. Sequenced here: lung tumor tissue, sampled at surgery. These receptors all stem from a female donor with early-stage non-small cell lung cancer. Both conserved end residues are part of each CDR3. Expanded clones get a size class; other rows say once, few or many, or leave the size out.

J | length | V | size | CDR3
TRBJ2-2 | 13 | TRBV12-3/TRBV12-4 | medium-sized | CASSSTNTGELFF
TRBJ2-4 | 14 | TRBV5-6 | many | CASSFGLAKNIQYF
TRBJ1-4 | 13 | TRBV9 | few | CASSKTADEKLFF
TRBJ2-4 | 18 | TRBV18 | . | CASSPDRPSPLAKNIQYF
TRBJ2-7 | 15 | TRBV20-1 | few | CSARPPGGSTYEQYF
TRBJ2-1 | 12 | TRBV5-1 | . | CASSLTNNEQFF
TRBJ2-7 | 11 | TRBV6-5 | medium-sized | CANNKWPEQYF
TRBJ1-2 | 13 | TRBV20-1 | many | CSARVQPLYGYTF
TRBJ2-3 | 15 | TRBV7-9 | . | CASSPPGVSTDTQYF
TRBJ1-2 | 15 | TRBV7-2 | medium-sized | CASSLDIGNNYGYTF